This T cell receptor (beta chain) was observed in a study of Ad26.COV2.S vaccination and SARS-CoV-2 variants. Whole-study context: Donor allocation was to the COV1001 Ad26.COV2.S trial arm. The vaccine Ad26.COV2.S was put into the muscle once, or twice with 56 days between.

The assay was immunoSEQ multiplex PCR, and TCRdb's table has in-frame clones only and misses some. The repertoire holds some 330,000 clones, about 90% seen once, with approximately 5% in the top ten. Study-wide results and limits: The placebo group had lower spike-specific TCR breadth than the vaccine recipients did.

The CDR3 has 15 amino acids. Germline CDR1 is SEHNR and CDR2 is FQNEAQ (reference sequence). Between the trimmed V and J ends, which lost 5 bases and 4 bases, there was a span of 15 bases. The treatment denotes: roughly 19 received Ad26.COV2.S at low or high dose, single or two shots; about five received placebo; per-sample allocation not given. It was on day 63 after the first vaccine or placebo injection that samples were taken. Aged 18-55 years, donor was enrolled in Boston in the early 2020s. In the case of this clone: What it binds is unknown.

The chain couples TRBV7-9 to TRBJ1-5; D is perhaps TRBD1 (5 bases). Here the sequenced sample was peripheral blood, taken in a trial of Ad26.COV2.S vaccine versus placebo. The sequence was obtained from a person aged 18 to 65 who received the Ad26.COV2.S COVID-19 vaccine or a placebo. This CDR3 is CASSPSPGGNQPQHF. CDR3 nucleotides: TGTGCCAGCAGCCCTTCGCCGGGGGGAAATCAGCCCCAGCATTTT.